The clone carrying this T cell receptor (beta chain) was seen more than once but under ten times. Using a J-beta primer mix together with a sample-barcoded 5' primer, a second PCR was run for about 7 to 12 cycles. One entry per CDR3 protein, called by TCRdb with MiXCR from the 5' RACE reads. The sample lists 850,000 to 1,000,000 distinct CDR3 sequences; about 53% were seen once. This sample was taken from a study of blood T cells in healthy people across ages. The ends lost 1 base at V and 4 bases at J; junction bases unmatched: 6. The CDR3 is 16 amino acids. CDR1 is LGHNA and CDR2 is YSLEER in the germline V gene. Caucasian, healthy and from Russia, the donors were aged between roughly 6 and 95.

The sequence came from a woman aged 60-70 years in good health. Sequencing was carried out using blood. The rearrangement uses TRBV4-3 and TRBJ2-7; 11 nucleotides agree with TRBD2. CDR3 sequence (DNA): TGCGCCAGCAGCCAAGGGGGGGCTAGCGGGAGGTACGAGCAGTACTTC. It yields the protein CASSQGGASGRYEQYF.